The subject of this entry is one T cell receptor (beta chain). The sample comes from a study of blood T cell repertoires in COVID-19. Per germline, CDR1 LGHDT and CDR2 YNNKEL (reference sequence). This CDR3 is built from 15 residues. Unmatched junction bases numbered 9, after V lost 4 bases and J lost 4 bases. Repertoires were generated with immunoSEQ multiplex PCR, while TCRdb's copy carries only in-frame clones and drops some. The repertoire consists of approximately 440,000 clones, with more than 70% occurring once and the leading ten covering 10% to 15%. This receptor was identified in a woman in her fifties or sixties with COVID-19, enrolled during active disease. The rearrangement links TRBV3-1 (or the pseudogene TRBV3-2) to TRBJ1-2; TRBD1 agrees at 7 bases. Material for sequencing was peripheral blood. The CDR3 reads CASSLLTNRGYGYTF. In DNA, the CDR3 is TGTGCCAGCAGCCTTCTCACGAACAGGGGCTATGGCTACACCTTC.